This T cell receptor beta chain was retrieved from a study of T cell responses to AZD1222 COVID-19 vaccine. The study's findings and limits: Spike-specific TCR breadth and depth went up after people got two AZD1222 doses. Spike-spanning, vaccine-associated CD4 TCRs were dominant at 160-218 and 743-854. Per reports, nearly half of all spike-specific TCRs target regions that are unmutated in variants. Seropositive AZD1222 recipients at baseline numbered only five to seven.

As to this clone: The antigen is not known.

Method: immunoSEQ multiplex PCR; TCRdb's copy keeps in-frame clones and lacks some. The table lists around 79,000 clones, 88% of them singletons, with 15% to 20% in the top ten. Trimming removed 4 bases from V and 4 bases from J, with 9 bases in between. Germline-derived CDR1 and CDR2 are KGHDR and SFDVKD. The CDR3 runs 13 residues. Sequencing was performed on peripheral blood, taken on day 0 of AZD1222 vaccination. This clonotype was sampled from an adult in good health. The chain employs TRBV24-1 and TRBJ1-1; D ambiguous. CDR3 in amino acids: CATSDVSGTEAFF. The CDR3 DNA sequence: TGTGCCACCAGTGACGTCAGTGGCACTGAAGCTTTCTTT.